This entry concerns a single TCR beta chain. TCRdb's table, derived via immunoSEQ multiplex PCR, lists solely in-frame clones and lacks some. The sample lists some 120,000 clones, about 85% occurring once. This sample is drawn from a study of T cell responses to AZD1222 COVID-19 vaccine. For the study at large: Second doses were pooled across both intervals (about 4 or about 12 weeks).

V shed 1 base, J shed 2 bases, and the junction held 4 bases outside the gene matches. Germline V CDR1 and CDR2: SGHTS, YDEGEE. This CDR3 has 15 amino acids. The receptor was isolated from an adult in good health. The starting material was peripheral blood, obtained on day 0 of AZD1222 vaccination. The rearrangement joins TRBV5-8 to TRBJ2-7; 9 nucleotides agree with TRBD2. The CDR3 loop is CASSLRRGGTYEQYF. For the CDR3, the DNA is TGTGCCAGCAGCTTGAGGCGGGGGGGAACCTACGAGCAGTACTTC.